The sequence of this TCR beta chain was determined in a study of blood T cell repertoires in COVID-19. Patients from Seattle were sampled longitudinally, starting during active infection. Source study methods: Estimation of nucleated cell counts relied on the amplification of reference gene primers. Assay: immunoSEQ multiplex PCR; the TCRdb copy retains only in-frame clones and omits some. The DNA was the basis for D and trimming; V, J and clone size are from that table. The table lists some 200,000 clones, roughly 79% of them singletons. Sequenced input: peripheral blood. This TCR derives from a woman aged 40 to 50 with COVID-19, enrolled during active disease.

CDR3 sequence (DNA): TGTGCCAGCAGTAACGGTGGTAATGAGCAGTTCTTC. Protein product: CASSNGGNEQFF. The V and J genes are TRBV27 and TRBJ2-1; D is undetermined. Germline values: CDR1 MNHEY, CDR2 SMNVEV (reference sequence). Between the trimmed V and J ends, which lost 5 bases and 7 bases, there was a span of 9 bases. The CDR3 consists of 12 residues.